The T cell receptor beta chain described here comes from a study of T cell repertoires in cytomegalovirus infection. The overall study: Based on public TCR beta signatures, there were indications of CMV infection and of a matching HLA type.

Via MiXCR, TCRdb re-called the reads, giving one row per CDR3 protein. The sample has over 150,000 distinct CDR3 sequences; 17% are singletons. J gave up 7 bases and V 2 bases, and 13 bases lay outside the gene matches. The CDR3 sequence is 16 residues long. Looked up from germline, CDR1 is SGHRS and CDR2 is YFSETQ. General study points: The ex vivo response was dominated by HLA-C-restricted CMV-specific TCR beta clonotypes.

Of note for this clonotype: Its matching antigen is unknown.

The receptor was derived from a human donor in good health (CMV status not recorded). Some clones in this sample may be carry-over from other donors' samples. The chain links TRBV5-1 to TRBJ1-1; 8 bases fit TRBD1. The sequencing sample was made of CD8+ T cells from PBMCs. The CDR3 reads CASSFGQGAFVFEAFF. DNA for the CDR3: TGCGCCAGCAGCTTCGGACAGGGTGCGTTTGTGTTTGAAGCTTTCTTT.